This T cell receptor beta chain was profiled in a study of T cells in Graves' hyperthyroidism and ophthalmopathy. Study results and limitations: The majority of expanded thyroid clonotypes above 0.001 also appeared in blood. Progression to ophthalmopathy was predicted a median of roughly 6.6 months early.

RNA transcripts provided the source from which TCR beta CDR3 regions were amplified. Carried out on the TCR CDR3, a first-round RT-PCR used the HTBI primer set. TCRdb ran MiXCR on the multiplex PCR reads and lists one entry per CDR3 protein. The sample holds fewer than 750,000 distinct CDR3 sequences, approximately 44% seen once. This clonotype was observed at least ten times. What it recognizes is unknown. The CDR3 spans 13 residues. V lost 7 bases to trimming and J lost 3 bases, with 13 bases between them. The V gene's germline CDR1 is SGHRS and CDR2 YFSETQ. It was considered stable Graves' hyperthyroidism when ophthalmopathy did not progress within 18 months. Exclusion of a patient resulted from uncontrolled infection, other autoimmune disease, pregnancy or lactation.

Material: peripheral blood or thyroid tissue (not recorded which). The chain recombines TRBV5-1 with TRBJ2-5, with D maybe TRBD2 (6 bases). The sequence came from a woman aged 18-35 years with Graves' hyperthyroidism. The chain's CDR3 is CASRLALKETQYF. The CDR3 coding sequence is TGCGCCAGCCGGCTAGCGTTAAAAGAGACCCAGTACTTC.